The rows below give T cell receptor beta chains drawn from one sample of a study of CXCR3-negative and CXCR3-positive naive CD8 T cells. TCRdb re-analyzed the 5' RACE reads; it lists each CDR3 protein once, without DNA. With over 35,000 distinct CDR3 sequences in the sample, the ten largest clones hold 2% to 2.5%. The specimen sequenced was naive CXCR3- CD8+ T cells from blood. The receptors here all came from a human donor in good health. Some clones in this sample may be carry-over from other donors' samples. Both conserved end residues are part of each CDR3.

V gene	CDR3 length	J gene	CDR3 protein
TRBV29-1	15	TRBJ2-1	CSAEDFNRGDNEQFF
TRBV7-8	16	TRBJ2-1	CASSLAIAPRGNEQFF
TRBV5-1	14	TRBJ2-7	CASSPDRGLFEQYF
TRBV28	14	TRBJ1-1	CASSLASSGTEAFF
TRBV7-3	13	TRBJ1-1	CASSSWENTEAFF
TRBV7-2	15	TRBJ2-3	CASRSRDQRTDTQYF
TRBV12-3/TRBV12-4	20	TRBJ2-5	CASSLLNRRQRHLREETQYF
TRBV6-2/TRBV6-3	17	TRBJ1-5	CASSTYKADRGNQPQHF
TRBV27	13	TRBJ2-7	CASRAHGDYEQYF
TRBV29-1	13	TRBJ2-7	CSASGGATYEQYF
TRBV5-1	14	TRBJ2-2	CASSLRQGAGELFF
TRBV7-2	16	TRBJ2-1	CASSFPSFGGNNEQFF
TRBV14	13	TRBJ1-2	CASSPGTGVGYTF
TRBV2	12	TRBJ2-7	CAIRVRGWEQYF
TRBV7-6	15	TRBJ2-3	CASSLAGPSTDTQYF
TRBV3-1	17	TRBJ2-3	CASSLRTSGGSGDTQYF
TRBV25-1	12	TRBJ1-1	CASSDPGTEAFF
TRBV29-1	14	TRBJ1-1	CSVEGGFRAGEAFF
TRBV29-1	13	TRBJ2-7	CSVETASSYEQYF
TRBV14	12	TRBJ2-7	CASSHGTVEQYF